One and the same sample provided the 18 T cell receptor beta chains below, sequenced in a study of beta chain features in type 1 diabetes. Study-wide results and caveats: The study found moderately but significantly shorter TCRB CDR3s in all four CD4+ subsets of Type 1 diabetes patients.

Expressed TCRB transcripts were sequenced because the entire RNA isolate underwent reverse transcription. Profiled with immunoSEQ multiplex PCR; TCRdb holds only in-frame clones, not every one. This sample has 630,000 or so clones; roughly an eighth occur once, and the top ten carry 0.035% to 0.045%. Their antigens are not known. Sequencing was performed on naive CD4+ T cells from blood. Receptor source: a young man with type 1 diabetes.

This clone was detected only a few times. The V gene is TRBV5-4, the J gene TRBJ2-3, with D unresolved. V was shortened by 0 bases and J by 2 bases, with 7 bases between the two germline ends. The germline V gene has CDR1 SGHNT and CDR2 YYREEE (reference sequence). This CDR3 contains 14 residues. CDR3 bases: TGTGCCAGCAGCTTGGCCAAAAACACAGATACGCAGTATTTT. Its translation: CASSLAKNTDTQYF.

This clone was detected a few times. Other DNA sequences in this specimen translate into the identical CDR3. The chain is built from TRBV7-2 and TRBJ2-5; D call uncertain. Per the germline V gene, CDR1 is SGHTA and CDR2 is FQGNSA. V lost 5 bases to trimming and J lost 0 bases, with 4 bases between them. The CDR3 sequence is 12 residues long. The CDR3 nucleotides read TGTGCCAGCAGCCCGAACCAAGAGACCCAGTACTTC. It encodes CASSPNQETQYF.

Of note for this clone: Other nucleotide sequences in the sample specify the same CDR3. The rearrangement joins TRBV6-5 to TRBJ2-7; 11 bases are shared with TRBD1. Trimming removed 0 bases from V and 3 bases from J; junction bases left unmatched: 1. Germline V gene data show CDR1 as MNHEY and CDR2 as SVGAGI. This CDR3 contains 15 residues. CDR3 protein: CASSYSGTGGYEQYF. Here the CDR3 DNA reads TGTGCCAGCAGTTACTCGGGGACAGGGGGCTACGAGCAGTACTTC.

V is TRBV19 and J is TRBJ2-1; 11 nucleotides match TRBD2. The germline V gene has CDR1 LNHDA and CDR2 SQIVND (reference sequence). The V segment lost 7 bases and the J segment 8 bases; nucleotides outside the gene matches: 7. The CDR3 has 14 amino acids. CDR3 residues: CASMGLAAVDEQFF. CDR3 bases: TGTGCCAGTATGGGACTAGCGGCTGTTGATGAGCAGTTCTTC.

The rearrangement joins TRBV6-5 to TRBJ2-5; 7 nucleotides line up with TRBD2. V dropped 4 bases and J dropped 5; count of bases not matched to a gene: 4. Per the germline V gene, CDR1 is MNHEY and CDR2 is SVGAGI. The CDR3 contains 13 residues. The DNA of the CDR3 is TGTGCCAGCAGTTTTCTTAGCGGGGAGACCCAGTACTTC. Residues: CASSFLSGETQYF.

CDR3 nucleotides: TGTGCCAGCAGCCCGTCGAGTAGCGGGGGGTCCTTAGCGCAGTATTTT. Protein sequence: CASSPSSSGGSLAQYF. The chain joins TRBV9 to TRBJ2-3; 10 bases agree with TRBD2. The germline CDR1 and CDR2 sequences are SGDLS and YYNGEE. Germline trimming cut 4 bases from V and 10 bases from J; bases unmatched to any gene: 15. This CDR3 is built from 16 residues.

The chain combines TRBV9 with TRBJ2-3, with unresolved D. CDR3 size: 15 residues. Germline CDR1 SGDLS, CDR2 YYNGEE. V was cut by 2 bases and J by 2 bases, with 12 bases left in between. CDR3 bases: TGTGCCAGCAGCGTTGGACGGTCTCTCACAGATACGCAGTATTTT. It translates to CASSVGRSLTDTQYF.

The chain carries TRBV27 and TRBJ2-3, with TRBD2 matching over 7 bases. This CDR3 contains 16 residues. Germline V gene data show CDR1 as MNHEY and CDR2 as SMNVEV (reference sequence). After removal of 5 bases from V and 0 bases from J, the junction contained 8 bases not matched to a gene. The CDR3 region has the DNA TGTGCCAGCAGTCCCCAGACTAGCCCCAGCACAGATACGCAGTATTTT. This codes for CASSPQTSPSTDTQYF.

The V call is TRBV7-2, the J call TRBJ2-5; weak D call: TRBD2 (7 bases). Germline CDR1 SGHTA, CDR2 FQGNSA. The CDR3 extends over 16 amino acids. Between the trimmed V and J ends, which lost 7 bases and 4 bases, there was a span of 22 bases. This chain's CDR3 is CASTWGGVLSGETQYF. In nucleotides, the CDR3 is TGTGCCAGCACTTGGGGGGGCGTCTTATCTGGAGAGACCCAGTACTTC.

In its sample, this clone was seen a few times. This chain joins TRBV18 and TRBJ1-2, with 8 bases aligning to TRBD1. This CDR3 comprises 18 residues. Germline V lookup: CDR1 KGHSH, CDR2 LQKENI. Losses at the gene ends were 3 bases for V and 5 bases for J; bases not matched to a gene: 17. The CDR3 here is CASSPQQGGQPNSYGYTF. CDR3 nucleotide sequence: TGTGCCAGCTCACCCCAACAGGGGGGACAGCCCAACTCATATGGCTACACCTTC.

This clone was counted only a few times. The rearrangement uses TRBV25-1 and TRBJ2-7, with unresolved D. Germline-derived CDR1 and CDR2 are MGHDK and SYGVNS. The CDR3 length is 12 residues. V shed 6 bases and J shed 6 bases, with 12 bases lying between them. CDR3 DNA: TGTGCCAGCAGCGCCCCTTGGAGCGAGCAGTACTTC. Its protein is CASSAPWSEQYF.

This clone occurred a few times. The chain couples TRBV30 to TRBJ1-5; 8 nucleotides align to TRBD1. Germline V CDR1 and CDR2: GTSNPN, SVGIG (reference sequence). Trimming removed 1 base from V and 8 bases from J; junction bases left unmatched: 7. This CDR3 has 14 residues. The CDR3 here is CAWSAGGLDKPQHF. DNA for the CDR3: TGTGCCTGGAGTGCAGGGGGCCTGGATAAGCCCCAGCATTTT.

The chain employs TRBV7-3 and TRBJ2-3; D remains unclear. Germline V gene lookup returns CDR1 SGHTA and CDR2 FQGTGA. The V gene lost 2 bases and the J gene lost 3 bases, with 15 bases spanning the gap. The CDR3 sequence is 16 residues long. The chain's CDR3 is CASSLHRPLGTDTQYF. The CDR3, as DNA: TGTGCCAGCAGCTTACATAGGCCCTTGGGAACAGATACGCAGTATTTT.

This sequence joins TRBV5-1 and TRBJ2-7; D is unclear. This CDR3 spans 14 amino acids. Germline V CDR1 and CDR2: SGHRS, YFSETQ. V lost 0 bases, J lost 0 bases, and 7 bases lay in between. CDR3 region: CASSLAGYSYEQYF. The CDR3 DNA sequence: TGCGCCAGCAGCTTGGCTGGGTACTCCTACGAGCAGTACTTC.

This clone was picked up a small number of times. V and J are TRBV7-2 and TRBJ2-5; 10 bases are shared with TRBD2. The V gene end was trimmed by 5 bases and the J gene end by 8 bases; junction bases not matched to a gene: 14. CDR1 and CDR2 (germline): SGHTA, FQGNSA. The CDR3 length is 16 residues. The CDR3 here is CASSPYSGGPATTQYF. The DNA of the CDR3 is TGTGCCAGCAGCCCATATAGCGGGGGGCCCGCCACAACCCAGTACTTC.

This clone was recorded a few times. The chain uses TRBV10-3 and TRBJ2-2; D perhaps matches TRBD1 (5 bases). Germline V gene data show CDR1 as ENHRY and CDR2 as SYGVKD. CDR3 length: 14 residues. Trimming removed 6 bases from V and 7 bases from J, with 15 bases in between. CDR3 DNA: TGTGCCATCAGCGCTGACAGCACGGGCGGGGAGCTGTTTTTT. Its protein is CAISADSTGGELFF.

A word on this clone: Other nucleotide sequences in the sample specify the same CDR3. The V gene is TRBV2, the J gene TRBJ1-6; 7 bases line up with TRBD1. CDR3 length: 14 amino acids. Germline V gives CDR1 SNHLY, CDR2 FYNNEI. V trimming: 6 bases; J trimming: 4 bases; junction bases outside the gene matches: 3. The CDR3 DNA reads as TGTGCCAGCAGCCTGGGACAGTATAATTCACCCCTCCACTTT. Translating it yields CASSLGQYNSPLHF.

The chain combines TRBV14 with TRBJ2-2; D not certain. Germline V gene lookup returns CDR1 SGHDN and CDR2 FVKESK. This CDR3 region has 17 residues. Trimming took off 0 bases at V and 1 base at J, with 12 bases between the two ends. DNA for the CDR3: TGTGCCAGCAGCCAAGATCGTAGGGATGAGAACACCGGGGAGCTGTTTTTT. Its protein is CASSQDRRDENTGELFF.